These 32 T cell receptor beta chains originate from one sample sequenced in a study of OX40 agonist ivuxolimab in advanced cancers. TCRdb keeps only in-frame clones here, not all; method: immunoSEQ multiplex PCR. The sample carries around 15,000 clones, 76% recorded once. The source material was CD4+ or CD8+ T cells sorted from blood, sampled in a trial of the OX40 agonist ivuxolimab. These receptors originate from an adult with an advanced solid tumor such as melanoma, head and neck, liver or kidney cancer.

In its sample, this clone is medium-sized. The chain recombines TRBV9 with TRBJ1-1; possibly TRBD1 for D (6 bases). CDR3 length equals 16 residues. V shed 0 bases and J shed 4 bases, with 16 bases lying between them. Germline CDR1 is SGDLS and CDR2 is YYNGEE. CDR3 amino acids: CASSVDGRGAGTEAFF. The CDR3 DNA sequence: TGTGCCAGCAGCGTAGACGGGCGGGGGGCTGGCACTGAAGCTTTCTTT. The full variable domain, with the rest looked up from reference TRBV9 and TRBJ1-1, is DSGVTQTPKHLITATGQRVTLRCSPRSGDLSVYWYQQSLDQGLQFLIQYYNGEERAKGNILERFSAQQFPDLHSELNLSSLELGDSALYFCASSVDGRGAGTEAFFGQGTRLTVV.

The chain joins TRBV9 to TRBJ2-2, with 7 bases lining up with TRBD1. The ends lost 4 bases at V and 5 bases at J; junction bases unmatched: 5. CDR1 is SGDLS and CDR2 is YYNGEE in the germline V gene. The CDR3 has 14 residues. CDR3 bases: TGTGCCAGCAGCATCGACAGGGTAACCGGGGAGCTGTTTTTT. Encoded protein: CASSIDRVTGELFF.

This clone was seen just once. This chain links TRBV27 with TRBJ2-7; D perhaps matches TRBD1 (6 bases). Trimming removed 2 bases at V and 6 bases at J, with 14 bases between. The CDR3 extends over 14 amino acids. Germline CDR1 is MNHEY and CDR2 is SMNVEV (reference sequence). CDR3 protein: CASSLVQGITEQYF. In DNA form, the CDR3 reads TGTGCCAGCAGTTTAGTACAGGGAATCACCGAGCAGTACTTC.

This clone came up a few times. CDR3 DNA: TGCGCCAGCAGCCATCCTACAGGGAAAGGGGCCAACGTCCTGACTTTC. It is translated as CASSHPTGKGANVLTF. The chain has TRBV4-1 and TRBJ2-6, with D possibly being TRBD1 (6 bases). Germline CDR1 reads MGHRA; CDR2 reads YSYEKL. The CDR3 totals 16 residues. The V gene lost 3 bases and the J gene lost 4 bases, with 13 bases spanning the gap.

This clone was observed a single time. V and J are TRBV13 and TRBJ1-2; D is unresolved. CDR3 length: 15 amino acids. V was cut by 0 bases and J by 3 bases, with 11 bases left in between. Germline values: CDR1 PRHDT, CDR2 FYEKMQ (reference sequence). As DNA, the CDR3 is TGTGCCAGCAGCTTAGGCATAAGGAGGGACTATGGCTACACCTTC. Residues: CASSLGIRRDYGYTF. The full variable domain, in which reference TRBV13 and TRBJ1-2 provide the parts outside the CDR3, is AAGVIQSPRHLIKEKRETATLKCYPIPRHDTVYWYQQGPGQDPQFLISFYEKMQSDKGSIPDRFSAQQFSDYHSELNMSSLELGDSALYFCASSLGIRRDYGYTFGSGTRLTVV.

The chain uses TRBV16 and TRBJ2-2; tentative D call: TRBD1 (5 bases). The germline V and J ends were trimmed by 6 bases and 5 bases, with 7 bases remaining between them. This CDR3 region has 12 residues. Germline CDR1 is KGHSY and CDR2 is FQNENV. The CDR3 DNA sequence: TGTGCCAGCAGACGACAGACCGGGGAGCTGTTTTTT. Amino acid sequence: CASRRQTGELFF. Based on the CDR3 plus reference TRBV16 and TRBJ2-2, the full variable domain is GEEVAQTPKHLVRGEGQKAKLYCAPIKGHSYVFWYQQVLKNEFKFLISFQNENVFDETGMPKERFSAKCLPNSPCSLEIQATKLEDSAVYFCASRRQTGELFFGEGSRLTVL.

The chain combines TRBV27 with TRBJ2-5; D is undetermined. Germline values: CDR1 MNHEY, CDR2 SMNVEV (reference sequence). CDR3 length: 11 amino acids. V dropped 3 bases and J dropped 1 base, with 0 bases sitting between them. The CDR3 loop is CASSFQETQYF. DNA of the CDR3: TGTGCCAGCAGTTTCCAAGAGACCCAGTACTTC.

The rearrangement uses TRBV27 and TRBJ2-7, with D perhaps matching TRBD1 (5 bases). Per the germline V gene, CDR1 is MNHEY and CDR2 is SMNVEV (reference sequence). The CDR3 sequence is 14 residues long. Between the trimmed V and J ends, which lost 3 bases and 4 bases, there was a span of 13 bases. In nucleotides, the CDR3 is TGTGCCAGCAGTTTGGCAGGGCCTTATTACGAGCAGTACTTC. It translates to CASSLAGPYYEQYF.

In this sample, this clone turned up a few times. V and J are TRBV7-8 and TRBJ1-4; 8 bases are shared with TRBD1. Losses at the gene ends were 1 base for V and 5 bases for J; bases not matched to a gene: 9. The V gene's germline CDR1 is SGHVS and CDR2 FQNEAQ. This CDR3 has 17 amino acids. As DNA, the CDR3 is TGTGCCAGCAGCTTAGAGGGATGGACAGGGTTAAATGAAAAACTGTTTTTT. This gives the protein CASSLEGWTGLNEKLFF.

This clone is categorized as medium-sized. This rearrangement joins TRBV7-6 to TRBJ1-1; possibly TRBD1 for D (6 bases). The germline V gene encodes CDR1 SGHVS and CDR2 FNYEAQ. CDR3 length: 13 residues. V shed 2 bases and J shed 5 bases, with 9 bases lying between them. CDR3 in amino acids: CASSLQGTTEAFF. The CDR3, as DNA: TGTGCCAGCAGCTTACAGGGGACTACTGAAGCTTTCTTT.

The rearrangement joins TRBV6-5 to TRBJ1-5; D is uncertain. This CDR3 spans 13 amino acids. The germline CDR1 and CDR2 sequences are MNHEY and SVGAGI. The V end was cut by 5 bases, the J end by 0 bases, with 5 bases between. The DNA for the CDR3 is TGTGCCAGCAGTCCGTATAGCAATCAGCCCCAGCATTTT. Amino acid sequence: CASSPYSNQPQHF.

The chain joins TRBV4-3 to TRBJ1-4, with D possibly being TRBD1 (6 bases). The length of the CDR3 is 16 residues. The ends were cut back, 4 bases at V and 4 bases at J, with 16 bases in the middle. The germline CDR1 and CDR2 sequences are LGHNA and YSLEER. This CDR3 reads CASSLHLGGLNEKLFF. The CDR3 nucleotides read TGCGCCAGCAGCCTTCATCTGGGGGGCCTTAATGAAAAACTGTTTTTT.

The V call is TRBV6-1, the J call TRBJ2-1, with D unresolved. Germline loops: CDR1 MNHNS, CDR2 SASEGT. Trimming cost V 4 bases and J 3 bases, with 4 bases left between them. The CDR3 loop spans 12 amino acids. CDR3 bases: TGTGCCAGCAGTGTGTACTACAATGAGCAGTTCTTC. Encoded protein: CASSVYYNEQFF.

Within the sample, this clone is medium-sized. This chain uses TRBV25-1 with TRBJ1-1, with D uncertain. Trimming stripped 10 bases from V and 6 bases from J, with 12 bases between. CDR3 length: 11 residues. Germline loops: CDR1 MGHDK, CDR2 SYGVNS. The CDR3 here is CATLIGAEAFF. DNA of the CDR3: TGTGCCACCCTCATCGGGGCTGAAGCTTTCTTT.

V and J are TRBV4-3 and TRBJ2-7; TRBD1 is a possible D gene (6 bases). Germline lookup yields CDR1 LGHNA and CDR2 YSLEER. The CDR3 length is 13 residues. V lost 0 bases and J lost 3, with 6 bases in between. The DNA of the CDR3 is TGCGCCAGCAGCCAAGACAGGGGCTACGAGCAGTACTTC. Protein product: CASSQDRGYEQYF.

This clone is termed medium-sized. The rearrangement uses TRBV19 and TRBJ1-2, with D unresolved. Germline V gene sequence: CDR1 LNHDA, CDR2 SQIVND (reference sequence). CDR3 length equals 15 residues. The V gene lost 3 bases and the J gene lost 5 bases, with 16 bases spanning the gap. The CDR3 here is CASSIGSYLGYGYTF. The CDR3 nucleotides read TGTGCCAGTAGTATCGGTAGCTATCTGGGATATGGCTACACCTTC.

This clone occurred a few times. The CDR3 here is CASRPGQGSYEQYF. In DNA form, the CDR3 reads TGTGCCAGCCGACCGGGACAGGGGAGCTACGAGCAGTACTTC. The chain carries TRBV19 and TRBJ2-7, with 10 bases that match TRBD1. Germline loops: CDR1 LNHDA, CDR2 SQIVND (reference sequence). There are 14 residues in the CDR3. J was trimmed by 3 bases and V by 9 bases; bases with no gene match: 8.

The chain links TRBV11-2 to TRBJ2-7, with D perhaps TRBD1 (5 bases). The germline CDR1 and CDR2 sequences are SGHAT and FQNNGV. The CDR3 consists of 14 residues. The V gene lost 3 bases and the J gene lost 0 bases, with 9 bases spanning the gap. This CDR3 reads CASSFSTASYEQYF. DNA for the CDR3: TGTGCCAGCAGCTTCTCGACAGCCTCCTACGAGCAGTACTTC.

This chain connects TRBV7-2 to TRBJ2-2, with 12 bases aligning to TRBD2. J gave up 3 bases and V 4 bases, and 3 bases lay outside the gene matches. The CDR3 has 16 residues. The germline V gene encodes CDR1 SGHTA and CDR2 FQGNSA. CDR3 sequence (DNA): TGTGCCAGCAGCTCTAGCGGGGGGGCCGACACCGGGGAGCTGTTTTTT. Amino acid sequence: CASSSSGGADTGELFF.

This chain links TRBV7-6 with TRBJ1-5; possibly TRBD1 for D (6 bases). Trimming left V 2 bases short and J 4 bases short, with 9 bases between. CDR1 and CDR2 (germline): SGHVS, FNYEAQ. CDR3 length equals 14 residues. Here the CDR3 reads CASSLPTGNQPQHF. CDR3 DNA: TGTGCCAGCAGCTTACCAACAGGGAATCAGCCCCAGCATTTT.

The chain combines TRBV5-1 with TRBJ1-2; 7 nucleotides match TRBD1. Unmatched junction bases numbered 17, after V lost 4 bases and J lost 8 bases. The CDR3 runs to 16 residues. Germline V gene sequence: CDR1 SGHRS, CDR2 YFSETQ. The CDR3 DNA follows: TGCGCCAGCAGCCTCCGGGCCGGGGGCGGGACAGACGGCTACACCTTC. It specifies CASSLRAGGGTDGYTF.

The DNA of the CDR3 is TGTGCCAGCAGCCCTTCGTACCACAGGGACGAGCAGTACTTC. Residues: CASSPSYHRDEQYF. V and J are TRBV27 and TRBJ2-7; tentatively, D is TRBD1 (6 bases). Between the trimmed V and J ends, which lost 6 bases and 5 bases, there was a span of 17 bases. Germline loops: CDR1 MNHEY, CDR2 SMNVEV (reference sequence). This CDR3 comprises 14 residues.

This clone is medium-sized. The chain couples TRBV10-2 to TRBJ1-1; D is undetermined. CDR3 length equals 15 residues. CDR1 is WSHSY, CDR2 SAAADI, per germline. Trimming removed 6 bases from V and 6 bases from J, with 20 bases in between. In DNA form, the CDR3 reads TGCGCCAGCAGCTCTGTCGGGGTTGGTCAACCTGAAGCTTTCTTT. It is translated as CASSSVGVGQPEAFF.

CDR3 residues: CASSVGPWNTEAFF. CDR3 nucleotide sequence: TGTGCCAGCAGCGTAGGTCCATGGAACACTGAAGCTTTCTTT. The gene calls are TRBV9 and TRBJ1-1; D not certain. V lost 0 bases to trimming and J lost 1 base, with 7 bases between them. Germline V gives CDR1 SGDLS, CDR2 YYNGEE. The CDR3 has 14 amino acids.

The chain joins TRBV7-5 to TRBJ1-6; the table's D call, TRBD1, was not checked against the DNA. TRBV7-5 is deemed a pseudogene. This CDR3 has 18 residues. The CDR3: CVRSLAGGLSSYNSPLHF. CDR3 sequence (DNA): TGTGTCAGAAGCTTAGCAGGGGGCTTAAGCTCCTATAATTCACCCCTCCACTTT.

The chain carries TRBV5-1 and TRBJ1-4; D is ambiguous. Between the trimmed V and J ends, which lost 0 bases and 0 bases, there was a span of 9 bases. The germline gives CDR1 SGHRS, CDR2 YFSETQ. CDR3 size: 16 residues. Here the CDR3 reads CASSLEDLSTNEKLFF. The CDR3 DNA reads TGCGCCAGCAGCTTGGAGGACCTCTCAACTAATGAAAAACTGTTTTTT.

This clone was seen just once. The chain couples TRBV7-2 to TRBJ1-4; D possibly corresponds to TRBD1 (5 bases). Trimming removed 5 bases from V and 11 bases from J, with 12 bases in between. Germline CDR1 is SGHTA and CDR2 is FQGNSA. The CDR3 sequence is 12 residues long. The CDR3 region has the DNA TGTGCCAGCAGCCGGGGGGACGGGAAACTGTTTTTT. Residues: CASSRGDGKLFF. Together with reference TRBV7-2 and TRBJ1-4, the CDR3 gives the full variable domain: GAGVSQSPSNKVTEKGKDVELRCDPISGHTALYWYRQSLGQGLEFLIYFQGNSAPDKSGLPSDRFSAERTGGSVSTLTIQRTQQEDSAVYLCASSRGDGKLFFGSGTQLSVL.

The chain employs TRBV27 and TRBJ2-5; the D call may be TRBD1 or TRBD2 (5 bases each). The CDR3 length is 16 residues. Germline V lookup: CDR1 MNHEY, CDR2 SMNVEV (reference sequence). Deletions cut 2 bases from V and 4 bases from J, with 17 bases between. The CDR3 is CASSLGVGDARETQYF. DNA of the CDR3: TGTGCCAGCAGTTTAGGGGTTGGGGACGCTAGAGAGACCCAGTACTTC.

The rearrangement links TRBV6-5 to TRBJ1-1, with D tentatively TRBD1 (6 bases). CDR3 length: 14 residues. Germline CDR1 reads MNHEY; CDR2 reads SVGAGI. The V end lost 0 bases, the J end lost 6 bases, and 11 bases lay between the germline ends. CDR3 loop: CASSYSLRGAEAFF. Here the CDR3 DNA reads TGTGCCAGCAGTTACTCGTTAAGGGGGGCTGAAGCTTTCTTT.

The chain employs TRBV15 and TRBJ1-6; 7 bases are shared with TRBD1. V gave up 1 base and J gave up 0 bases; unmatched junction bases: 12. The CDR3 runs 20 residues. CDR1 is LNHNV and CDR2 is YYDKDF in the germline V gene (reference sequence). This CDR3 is CATSRARRGLISSYNSPLHF. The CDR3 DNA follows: TGTGCCACCAGCAGAGCCCGGAGGGGGCTGATAAGCTCCTATAATTCACCCCTCCACTTT.

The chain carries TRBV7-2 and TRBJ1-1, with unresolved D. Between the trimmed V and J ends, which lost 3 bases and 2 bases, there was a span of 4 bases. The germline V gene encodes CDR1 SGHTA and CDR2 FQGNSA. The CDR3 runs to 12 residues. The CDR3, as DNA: TGTGCCAGCAGCTTTATTAACACTGAAGCTTTCTTT. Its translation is CASSFINTEAFF.

CDR3 sequence reads: CASSISGGNTGELFF. The CDR3 DNA sequence: TGTGCCAGCAGCATTAGCGGGGGGAACACCGGGGAGCTGTTTTTT. This rearrangement joins TRBV7-6 to TRBJ2-2; 9 bases align to TRBD2. V shed 5 bases, J shed 1 base, and the junction held 2 bases outside the gene matches. CDR1 and CDR2 from the germline V gene are SGHVS and FNYEAQ. The CDR3 covers 15 residues.